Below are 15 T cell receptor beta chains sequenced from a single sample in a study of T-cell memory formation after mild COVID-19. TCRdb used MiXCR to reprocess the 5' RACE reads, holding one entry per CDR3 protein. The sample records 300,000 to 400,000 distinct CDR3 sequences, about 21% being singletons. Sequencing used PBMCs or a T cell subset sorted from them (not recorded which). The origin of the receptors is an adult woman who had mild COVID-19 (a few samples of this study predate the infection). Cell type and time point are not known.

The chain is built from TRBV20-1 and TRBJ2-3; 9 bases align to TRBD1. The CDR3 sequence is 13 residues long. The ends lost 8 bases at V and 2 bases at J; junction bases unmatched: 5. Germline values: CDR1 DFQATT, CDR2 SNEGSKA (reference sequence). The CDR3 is CSMGQGVTDTQYF. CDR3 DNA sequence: TGCAGTATGGGACAGGGAGTCACAGATACGCAGTATTTT.

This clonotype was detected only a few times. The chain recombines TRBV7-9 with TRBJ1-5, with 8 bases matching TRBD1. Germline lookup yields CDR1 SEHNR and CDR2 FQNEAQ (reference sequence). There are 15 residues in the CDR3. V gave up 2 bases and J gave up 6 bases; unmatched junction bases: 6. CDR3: CASSLSGQGGQPQHF. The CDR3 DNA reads TGTGCCAGCAGCTTATCTGGACAGGGTGGTCAGCCCCAGCATTTT.

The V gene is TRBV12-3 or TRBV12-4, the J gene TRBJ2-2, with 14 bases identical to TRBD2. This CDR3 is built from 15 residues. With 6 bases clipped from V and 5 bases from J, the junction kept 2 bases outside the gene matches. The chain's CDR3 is CASRGLAGGTGELFF. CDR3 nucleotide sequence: TGTGCCAGCAGAGGACTAGCGGGAGGTACCGGGGAGCTGTTTTTT.

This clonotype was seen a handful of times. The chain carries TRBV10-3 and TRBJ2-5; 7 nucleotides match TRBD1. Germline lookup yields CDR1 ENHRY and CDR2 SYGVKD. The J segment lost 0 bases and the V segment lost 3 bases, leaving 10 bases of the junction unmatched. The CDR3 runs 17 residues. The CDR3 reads CAISDLDRVGYQETQYF. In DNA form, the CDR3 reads TGTGCCATCAGTGACCTCGACAGGGTGGGGTACCAAGAGACCCAGTACTTC.

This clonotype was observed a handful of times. CDR3: CASSGPSGVNEQFF. CDR3 sequence (DNA): TGTGCCAGCAGCGGGCCTAGCGGGGTCAATGAGCAGTTCTTC. The V and J genes are TRBV9 and TRBJ2-1, with TRBD2 matching over 9 bases. CDR3 length: 14 amino acids. The germline V gene has CDR1 SGDLS and CDR2 YYNGEE. Losses at the gene ends were 3 bases for V and 6 bases for J; bases not matched to a gene: 4.

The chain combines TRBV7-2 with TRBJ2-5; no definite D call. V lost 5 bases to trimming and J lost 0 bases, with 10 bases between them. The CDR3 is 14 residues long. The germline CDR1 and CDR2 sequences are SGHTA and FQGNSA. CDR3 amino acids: CASSPQLYQETQYF. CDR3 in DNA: TGTGCCAGCAGCCCCCAATTGTACCAAGAGACCCAGTACTTC. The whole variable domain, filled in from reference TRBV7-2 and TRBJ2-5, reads GAGVSQSPSNKVTEKGKDVELRCDPISGHTALYWYRQSLGQGLEFLIYFQGNSAPDKSGLPSDRFSAERTGGSVSTLTIQRTQQEDSAVYLCASSPQLYQETQYFGPGTRLLVL.

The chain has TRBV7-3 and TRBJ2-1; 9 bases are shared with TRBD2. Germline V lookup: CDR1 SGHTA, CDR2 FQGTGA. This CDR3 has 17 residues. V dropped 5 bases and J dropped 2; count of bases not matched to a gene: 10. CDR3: CASSPSLGGGAYNEQFF. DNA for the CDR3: TGTGCCAGCAGCCCGTCTCTTGGCGGGGGGGCCTACAATGAGCAGTTCTTC.

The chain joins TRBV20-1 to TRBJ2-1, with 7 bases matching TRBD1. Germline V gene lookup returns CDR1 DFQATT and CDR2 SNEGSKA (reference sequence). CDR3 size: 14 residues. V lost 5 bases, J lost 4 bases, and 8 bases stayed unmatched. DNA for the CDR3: TGCAGTGCTTGCGGTGGACAGGATTACAATGAGCAGTTCTTC. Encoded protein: CSACGGQDYNEQFF.

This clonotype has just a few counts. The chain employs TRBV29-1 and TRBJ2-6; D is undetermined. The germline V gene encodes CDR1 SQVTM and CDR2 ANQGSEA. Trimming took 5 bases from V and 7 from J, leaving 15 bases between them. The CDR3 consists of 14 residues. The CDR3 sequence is CSVRVRARANVLTF. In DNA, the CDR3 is TGCAGCGTTCGCGTCAGAGCTAGAGCCAACGTCCTGACTTTC.

The CDR3 nucleotides read TGTGCCAGCCGCGGGACAGGGAACGGAAACACCATATATTTT. Protein: CASRGTGNGNTIYF. This chain links TRBV12-3 or TRBV12-4 with TRBJ1-3; 9 bases are a match to TRBD1. The CDR3 extends over 14 amino acids. The ends lost 8 bases at V and 4 bases at J; junction bases unmatched: 6.

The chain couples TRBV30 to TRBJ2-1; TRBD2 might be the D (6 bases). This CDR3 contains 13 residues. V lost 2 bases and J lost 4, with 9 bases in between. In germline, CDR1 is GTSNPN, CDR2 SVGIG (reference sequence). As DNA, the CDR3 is TGTGCCTGGAGTACGGAGGGGTACAATGAGCAGTTCTTC. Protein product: CAWSTEGYNEQFF.

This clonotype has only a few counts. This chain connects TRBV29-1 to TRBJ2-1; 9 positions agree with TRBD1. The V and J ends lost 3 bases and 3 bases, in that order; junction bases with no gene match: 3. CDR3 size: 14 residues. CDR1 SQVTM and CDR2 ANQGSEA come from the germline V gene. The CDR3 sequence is CSVDLTGGYNEQFF. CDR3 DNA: TGCAGCGTTGATCTGACAGGGGGCTACAATGAGCAGTTCTTC.

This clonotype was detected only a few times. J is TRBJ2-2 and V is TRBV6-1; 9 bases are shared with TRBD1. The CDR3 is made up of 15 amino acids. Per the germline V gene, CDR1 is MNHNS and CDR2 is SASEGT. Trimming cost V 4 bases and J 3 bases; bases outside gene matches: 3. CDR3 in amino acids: CASSAQGAYTGELFF. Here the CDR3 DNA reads TGTGCCAGCAGTGCACAGGGGGCCTACACCGGGGAGCTGTTTTTT.

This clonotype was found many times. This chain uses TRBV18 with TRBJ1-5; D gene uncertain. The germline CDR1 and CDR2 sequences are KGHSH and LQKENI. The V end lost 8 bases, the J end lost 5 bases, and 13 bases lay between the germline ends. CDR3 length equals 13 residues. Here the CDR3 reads CASSPGRDQPQHF. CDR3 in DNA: TGTGCCAGCAGCCCCGGAAGAGATCAGCCCCAGCATTTT.

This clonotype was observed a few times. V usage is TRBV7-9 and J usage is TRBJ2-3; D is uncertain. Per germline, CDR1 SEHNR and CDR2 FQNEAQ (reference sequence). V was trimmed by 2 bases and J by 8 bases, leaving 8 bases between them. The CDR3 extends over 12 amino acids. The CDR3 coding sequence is TGTGCCAGCAGCTTACATTCGGGTACGCAGTATTTT. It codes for CASSLHSGTQYF.